This entry is about one TCR beta chain. The data derive from a study of blood T cell repertoires in COVID-19. This CDR3 has 12 residues. Germline V gene lookup returns CDR1 SGDLS and CDR2 YYNGEE. V gave up 7 bases and J gave up 7 bases, with 11 bases separating them. Generated by immunoSEQ multiplex PCR, the TCRdb table keeps only in-frame clones and is missing some. The sample lists around 87,000 clones, 75% to 85% seen once, with about 10% in the top ten. This TCR came from an elderly woman with acute or convalescent COVID-19. The rearrangement links TRBV9 to TRBJ1-4; D might be TRBD1 (6 bases). Input material: peripheral blood. The CDR3 nucleotides are TGTGCCAGCGGACAACAGGGTGAAAAACTGTTTTTT. Translation: CASGQQGEKLFF.